This TCR beta chain was captured by sequencing in a study of OX40 agonist ivuxolimab in advanced cancers. Study results and limitations: Averaged across samples, CD8+ T cells carried more expanded clones than CD4+ did. Patients with a partial response at 0.1-3.0 mg/kg had among the lowest clonal expansion. Clonal expansion by week 6 occurred in CD4+ and CD8+ blood T cells (at 0.1 to 3.0 mg/kg).

Losses at the gene ends were 2 bases for V and 7 bases for J; bases not matched to a gene: 7. The CDR3 runs to 15 residues. The germline V gene encodes CDR1 SGHAT and CDR2 FQNNGV. Some clones are missing from TCRdb's copy, which holds only in-frame ones; the method was immunoSEQ multiplex PCR. The table shows about 31,000 clones, with about 80% occurring only once. Notes on this clone: The antigen is undetermined.

The sample in question was CD4+ or CD8+ T cells sorted from blood, obtained in a trial of the OX40 agonist ivuxolimab. The chain joins TRBV11-2 to TRBJ2-2; TRBD1 matches at 7 bases. The sequence derives from an adult with an advanced solid tumor such as melanoma, head and neck, liver or kidney cancer. The CDR3 nucleotides read TGTGCCAGCAGCTTATTGACAGGGCGGATCGGGGAGCTGTTTTTT. Protein product: CASSLLTGRIGELFF.